These T cell receptor beta chains were read from a single sample in a study of OX40 agonist ivuxolimab in advanced cancers. The method was immunoSEQ multiplex PCR; TCRdb's version includes in-frame clones alone and lacks a portion of them. The data contain 60,000 to 85,000 clones, around 83% of them seen just once; the ten biggest clones take up 6.7%. The sample here was CD4+ or CD8+ T cells sorted from blood, taken in a trial of the OX40 agonist ivuxolimab. These receptors all come from an adult with an advanced solid tumor such as melanoma, head and neck, liver or kidney cancer. CDR3s include the opening cysteine and the closing phenylalanine or tryptophan. The order of the fields is J gene, V gene, CDR3 protein.

J gene: TRBJ2-1
V gene: TRBV29-1
CDR3 protein: CSGMRGTDNNEQFF

J gene: TRBJ1-2
V gene: TRBV28
CDR3 protein: CASSLIRGWNYGYTF

J gene: TRBJ2-2
V gene: TRBV6-5
CDR3 protein: CASMSLRTNTGELFF

J gene: TRBJ2-3
V gene: TRBV30
CDR3 protein: CAWSPTPLAGGPATQYF

J gene: TRBJ2-6
V gene: TRBV11-2
CDR3 protein: CASSAGTAVFSGANVLTF

J gene: TRBJ1-1
V gene: TRBV5-1
CDR3 protein: CASSPDGQGTEAFF

J gene: TRBJ2-1
V gene: TRBV7-3
CDR3 protein: CASASDSSYNEQFF

J gene: TRBJ2-2
V gene: TRBV9
CDR3 protein: CASSVSLAGGTGELFF

J gene: TRBJ2-5
V gene: TRBV5-1
CDR3 protein: CASSLWAGVTETQYF

J gene: TRBJ1-1
V gene: TRBV5-8
CDR3 protein: CASSGDRGGTEAFF

J gene: TRBJ2-5
V gene: TRBV10-3
CDR3 protein: CATRGTSGGQETQYF

J gene: TRBJ2-4
V gene: TRBV4-3
CDR3 protein: CASSQDRSANIQYF

J gene: TRBJ2-3
V gene: TRBV5-4
CDR3 protein: CASSLGTGGNTDTQYF

J gene: TRBJ1-4
V gene: TRBV19
CDR3 protein: CASIRLGQGNEKLFF

J gene: TRBJ2-7
V gene: TRBV28
CDR3 protein: CASSLRDRTYEQYF

J gene: TRBJ1-1
V gene: TRBV19
CDR3 protein: CASSIVGVGTEAFF

J gene: TRBJ2-2
V gene: TRBV2
CDR3 protein: CASTQGTSGSSGELFF

J gene: TRBJ2-7
V gene: TRBV7-2
CDR3 protein: CASSIRTGDSYEQYF

J gene: TRBJ2-3
V gene: TRBV9
CDR3 protein: CASSVGASGTQYF

J gene: TRBJ2-3
V gene: TRBV28
CDR3 protein: CASSSSGADGGTQYF

J gene: TRBJ1-4
V gene: TRBV15
CDR3 protein: CATSTDTRAEKLFF

J gene: TRBJ2-5
V gene: TRBV4-1
CDR3 protein: CASSQDLVEAYKETQYF

J gene: TRBJ2-3
V gene: TRBV2
CDR3 protein: CASNDEAGGVTDTQYF

J gene: TRBJ2-1
V gene: TRBV19
CDR3 protein: CASQGYNEQFF

J gene: TRBJ2-7
V gene: TRBV5-4
CDR3 protein: CASSSTTGLTYEQYF

J gene: TRBJ1-2
V gene: TRBV29-1
CDR3 protein: CSVPRAGDYGYTF

J gene: TRBJ2-3
V gene: TRBV2
CDR3 protein: CASSGQGSTDTQYF

J gene: TRBJ2-3
V gene: TRBV15
CDR3 protein: CATSREAGLSTDTQYF

J gene: TRBJ1-1
V gene: TRBV15
CDR3 protein: CATRSGNTEAFF

J gene: TRBJ1-2
V gene: TRBV10-3
CDR3 protein: CAISENVRQGDGYTF

J gene: TRBJ2-1
V gene: TRBV7-9
CDR3 protein: CASSSGVGYNEQFF

J gene: TRBJ2-6
V gene: TRBV10-3
CDR3 protein: CAISEGFGGANVLTF

J gene: TRBJ2-5
V gene: TRBV18
CDR3 protein: CASSPRGTSQETQYF

J gene: TRBJ1-2
V gene: TRBV5-1
CDR3 protein: CASSPKGTGANYGYTF

J gene: TRBJ2-6
V gene: TRBV18
CDR3 protein: CASSEIPGSGANVLTF

J gene: TRBJ1-3
V gene: TRBV6-6
CDR3 protein: CASSYLTTSSGNTIYF

J gene: TRBJ2-3
V gene: TRBV7-3
CDR3 protein: CASSLGGEDTQYF

J gene: TRBJ1-3
V gene: TRBV4-2
CDR3 protein: CASSQDGLSGNTIYF

J gene: TRBJ1-3
V gene: TRBV5-8
CDR3 protein: CASSLGQGLGNTIYF

J gene: TRBJ2-3
V gene: TRBV11-2
CDR3 protein: CASSLAAATDTQYF

J gene: TRBJ2-1
V gene: TRBV30
CDR3 protein: CAWSGDGTGYNEQFF

J gene: TRBJ2-2
V gene: TRBV9
CDR3 protein: CASSVLSNTGELFF

J gene: TRBJ2-6
V gene: TRBV7-8
CDR3 protein: CASSLVGSGANVLTF

J gene: TRBJ2-7
V gene: TRBV27
CDR3 protein: CASSLRTSASYEQYF

J gene: TRBJ1-4
V gene: TRBV5-1
CDR3 protein: CASRAEIGGHEKLFF

J gene: TRBJ2-3
V gene: TRBV27
CDR3 protein: CASSPRDRTDTQYF

J gene: TRBJ1-6
V gene: TRBV5-1
CDR3 protein: CASSLRGTDNSPLHF

J gene: TRBJ1-2
V gene: TRBV5-1
CDR3 protein: CASSLGQGNYGYTF

J gene: TRBJ1-4
V gene: TRBV6-5
CDR3 protein: CASSPVRLGEKLFF

J gene: TRBJ1-2
V gene: TRBV27
CDR3 protein: CASSLGPAGMGGYTF

J gene: TRBJ2-2
V gene: TRBV27
CDR3 protein: CASSNSGLAGLVTGELFF

J gene: TRBJ2-1
V gene: TRBV12-5
CDR3 protein: CASGSPGQAQFF